The T cell receptor beta chain described here comes from a study of spatial heterogeneity in lung cancer. On each TCR cDNA molecule, a unique molecular identifier was present. Each CDR3 protein gets one entry after TCRdb re-called the 5' RACE reads with MiXCR. The sample carries 6,500 to 9,500 distinct CDR3 sequences, approximately 12% recorded once. Study-wide points: Mutation tallies in tumors tracked expanded intratumoral alpha and beta TCR counts. Counts for ubiquitous and regional expanded TCRs went along with ubiquitous and regional nonsynonymous mutations, respectively.

Regarding time point: sample taken at primary tumor resection. Tumor, nontumor lung or frozen PBMC supplied whole RNA, sequenced without sorting. This clonotype was counted at least ten times. The antigen remains unidentified. The CDR3 is 15 residues long. V lost 5 bases, J lost 4 bases, and 4 bases stayed unmatched. Germline lookup yields CDR1 MNHEY and CDR2 SVGEGT. The chain links TRBV6-2 or TRBV6-3 to TRBJ2-3, with TRBD2 identical over 12 bases. This clonotype was obtained from a male donor with early-stage non-small cell lung cancer. Material: lung tumor tissue, obtained at surgery. The CDR3 here is CASSVTSGSSDTQYF. CDR3 DNA: TGTGCCAGCAGTGTGACTAGCGGGAGTTCAGATACGCAGTATTTT.